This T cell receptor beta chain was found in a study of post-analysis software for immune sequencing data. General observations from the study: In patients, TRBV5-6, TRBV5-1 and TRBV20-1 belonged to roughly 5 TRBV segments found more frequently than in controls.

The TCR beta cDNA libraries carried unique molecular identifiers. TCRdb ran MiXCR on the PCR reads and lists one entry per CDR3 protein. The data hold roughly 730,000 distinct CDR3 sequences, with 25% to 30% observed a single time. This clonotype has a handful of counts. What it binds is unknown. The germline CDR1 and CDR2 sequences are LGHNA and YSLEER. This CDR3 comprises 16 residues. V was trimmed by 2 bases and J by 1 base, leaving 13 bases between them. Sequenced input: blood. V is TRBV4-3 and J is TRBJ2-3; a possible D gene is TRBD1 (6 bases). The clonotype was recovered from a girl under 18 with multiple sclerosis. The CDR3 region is CASSQFQGPRTDTQYF. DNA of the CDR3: TGCGCCAGCAGCCAATTTCAGGGGCCCCGCACAGATACGCAGTATTTT.